The rows below give T cell receptor beta chains drawn from one sample of a study of T-cell memory formation after mild COVID-19. MiXCR, run by TCRdb on the 5' RACE reads, gives a single entry per CDR3 protein. The table includes 400,000 to 500,000 distinct CDR3 sequences, 20% detected once. The specimen was PBMCs or a T cell subset sorted from them (not recorded which). These receptors all come from an adult woman who had mild COVID-19 (a few samples of this study predate the infection). Cell type and time point are not known. CDR3s include the opening cysteine and the closing phenylalanine or tryptophan. A D gene is named only where the DNA matches it firmly. A clone size is listed for some rows: how often the clone was seen (once, few, many), or a class if it is expanded.

clone_size: many; d_call: -; v_call: TRBV7-2; j_call: TRBJ2-3; cdr3_aa: CASSSRTDTQYF; cdr3_nt: TGTGCCAGCAGTTCTCGCACAGATACGCAGTATTTT
clone_size: few; d_call: -; v_call: TRBV7-9; j_call: TRBJ2-7; cdr3_aa: CASSREGRRASNYYEQYF; cdr3_nt: TGTGCCAGCAGCCGCGAGGGGCGACGCGCTTCCAACTACTACGAGCAGTACTTC
clone_size: -; d_call: TRBD2; v_call: TRBV7-6; j_call: TRBJ2-3; cdr3_aa: CASSSVEVLAGGLVGADTQYF; cdr3_nt: TGTGCCAGCAGCTCGGTCGAGGTCCTAGCGGGGGGCTTGGTTGGTGCAGATACGCAGTATTTT
clone_size: few; d_call: -; v_call: TRBV7-2; j_call: TRBJ2-1; cdr3_aa: CASSRMGAGSYNEQFF; cdr3_nt: TGTGCCAGCAGCCGGATGGGTGCGGGCTCCTACAATGAGCAGTTCTTC
clone_size: few; d_call: -; v_call: TRBV12-3/TRBV12-4; j_call: TRBJ2-5; cdr3_aa: CASSFGGGALETQYF; cdr3_nt: TGTGCCAGCAGTTTTGGGGGTGGGGCCTTGGAGACCCAGTACTTC
clone_size: -; d_call: -; v_call: TRBV6-5; j_call: TRBJ1-5; cdr3_aa: CASREAGSNQPQHF; cdr3_nt: TGTGCCAGCAGGGAGGCAGGGTCCAATCAGCCCCAGCATTTT
clone_size: -; d_call: -; v_call: TRBV7-2; j_call: TRBJ1-1; cdr3_aa: CASSLSRMNTEAFF; cdr3_nt: TGTGCCAGCAGCTTATCCCGGATGAACACTGAAGCTTTCTTT
clone_size: many; d_call: TRBD2; v_call: TRBV7-8; j_call: TRBJ2-1; cdr3_aa: CASSFILAGGPEVYNEQFF; cdr3_nt: TGTGCCAGCAGCTTCATACTAGCGGGAGGGCCTGAGGTCTACAATGAGCAGTTCTTC
clone_size: -; d_call: -; v_call: TRBV12-3/TRBV12-4; j_call: TRBJ1-6; cdr3_aa: CASSPGVGSSYNSPLHF; cdr3_nt: TGTGCCAGCAGTCCAGGAGTCGGAAGCTCCTATAATTCACCCCTCCACTTT
clone_size: -; d_call: TRBD1; v_call: TRBV27; j_call: TRBJ2-7; cdr3_aa: CASSLTRTGLYEQYF; cdr3_nt: TGTGCCAGCAGTCTTACCAGGACAGGGCTGTACGAGCAGTACTTC
clone_size: few; d_call: -; v_call: TRBV7-6; j_call: TRBJ2-5; cdr3_aa: CASSLGARQETQYF; cdr3_nt: TGTGCCAGCAGCTTAGGGGCCAGACAAGAGACCCAGTACTTC
clone_size: many; d_call: TRBD1; v_call: TRBV30; j_call: TRBJ2-4; cdr3_aa: CAWSSGQGSKNIQYF; cdr3_nt: TGTGCCTGGAGCTCTGGACAGGGTTCCAAAAACATTCAGTACTTC
clone_size: few; d_call: TRBD2; v_call: TRBV7-2; j_call: TRBJ2-5; cdr3_aa: CASRSGLAGWATQETQYF; cdr3_nt: TGTGCCAGCAGATCGGGACTAGCGGGCTGGGCAACCCAAGAGACCCAGTACTTC
clone_size: -; d_call: TRBD1; v_call: TRBV27; j_call: TRBJ2-1; cdr3_aa: CASSFRDRIYNEQFF; cdr3_nt: TGTGCCAGCAGTTTCCGGGACAGAATCTACAATGAGCAGTTCTTC
clone_size: -; d_call: TRBD1; v_call: TRBV3-1; j_call: TRBJ2-7; cdr3_aa: CASSQVSQGARFLYEQYF; cdr3_nt: TGTGCCAGCAGCCAAGTTAGTCAGGGGGCAAGATTTTTGTACGAGCAGTACTTC
clone_size: -; d_call: -; v_call: TRBV12-3/TRBV12-4; j_call: TRBJ2-5; cdr3_aa: CASSPTGPSRETQYF; cdr3_nt: TGTGCCAGCAGTCCCACCGGACCCTCCCGAGAGACCCAGTACTTC
clone_size: -; d_call: -; v_call: TRBV24-1; j_call: TRBJ2-1; cdr3_aa: CATSKGGTYNEQFF; cdr3_nt: TGTGCCACCAGTAAAGGCGGGACCTACAATGAGCAGTTCTTC
clone_size: -; d_call: -; v_call: TRBV9; j_call: TRBJ2-5; cdr3_aa: CASSVLPSGPNQETQYF; cdr3_nt: TGTGCCAGCAGCGTACTCCCATCTGGACCCAACCAAGAGACCCAGTACTTC
clone_size: once; d_call: TRBD2; v_call: TRBV24-1; j_call: TRBJ2-1; cdr3_aa: CATSDSDRVASGRFNEQFF; cdr3_nt: TGTGCCACCAGTGATTCCGACAGGGTGGCTAGCGGGAGGTTCAATGAGCAGTTCTTC
clone_size: -; d_call: -; v_call: TRBV7-8; j_call: TRBJ2-7; cdr3_aa: CASSLGVEGGEQYF; cdr3_nt: TGTGCCAGCAGCTTAGGTGTCGAGGGTGGAGAGCAGTACTTC
clone_size: -; d_call: -; v_call: TRBV29-1; j_call: TRBJ2-5; cdr3_aa: CSVETIETQYF; cdr3_nt: TGCAGCGTTGAGACGATCGAGACCCAGTACTTC
clone_size: few; d_call: TRBD1; v_call: TRBV15; j_call: TRBJ1-6; cdr3_aa: CATSSDRGLNSPLHF; cdr3_nt: TGTGCCACCAGCAGCGACAGGGGCCTCAATTCACCCCTCCACTTT
clone_size: many; d_call: -; v_call: TRBV11-2; j_call: TRBJ2-1; cdr3_aa: CASSLDLSSYNEQFF; cdr3_nt: TGTGCCAGCAGCTTAGATTTGTCGTCCTACAATGAGCAGTTCTTC
clone_size: -; d_call: -; v_call: TRBV30; j_call: TRBJ2-1; cdr3_aa: CAWSVTAGDEQFF; cdr3_nt: TGTGCCTGGAGTGTCACGGCAGGGGATGAGCAGTTCTTC
clone_size: -; d_call: -; v_call: TRBV6-5; j_call: TRBJ2-7; cdr3_aa: CASSYSGRGDEQYF; cdr3_nt: TGTGCCAGCAGTTACTCGGGCAGGGGGGACGAGCAGTACTTC
clone_size: few; d_call: -; v_call: TRBV29-1; j_call: TRBJ1-2; cdr3_aa: CSVEGGYTF; cdr3_nt: TGCAGCGTTGAGGGTGGCTACACCTTC
clone_size: -; d_call: TRBD1; v_call: TRBV20-1; j_call: TRBJ1-1; cdr3_aa: CSARSLQGAVLAFF; cdr3_nt: TGCAGTGCTAGATCTTTGCAGGGGGCTGTGTTGGCTTTCTTT
clone_size: -; d_call: TRBD2; v_call: TRBV5-1; j_call: TRBJ2-1; cdr3_aa: CASSLGGLAGGGRDEQFF; cdr3_nt: TGCGCCAGCAGCTTGGGGGGACTAGCGGGAGGAGGAAGGGATGAGCAGTTCTTC
clone_size: -; d_call: TRBD1; v_call: TRBV6-1; j_call: TRBJ2-5; cdr3_aa: CASRTGGYRETQYF; cdr3_nt: TGTGCCAGCAGGACAGGGGGATACCGGGAGACCCAGTACTTC
clone_size: once; d_call: TRBD1; v_call: TRBV4-1; j_call: TRBJ1-2; cdr3_aa: CASSQNRGNYGYTF; cdr3_nt: TGCGCCAGCAGCCAAAACAGGGGGAACTATGGCTACACCTTC
clone_size: many; d_call: TRBD2; v_call: TRBV7-9; j_call: TRBJ2-1; cdr3_aa: CASSLAGEQFF; cdr3_nt: TGTGCCAGCAGTTTAGCGGGAGAGCAGTTCTTC
clone_size: -; d_call: -; v_call: TRBV2; j_call: TRBJ2-1; cdr3_aa: CASSRRLGQGNEQFF; cdr3_nt: TGTGCCAGCAGCCGTCGACTAGGGCAGGGCAATGAGCAGTTCTTC
clone_size: -; d_call: -; v_call: TRBV3-1; j_call: TRBJ2-5; cdr3_aa: CASSQMIGGTETQYF; cdr3_nt: TGTGCCAGCAGCCAGATGATTGGGGGGACAGAGACCCAGTACTTC
clone_size: few; d_call: -; v_call: TRBV24-1; j_call: TRBJ1-5; cdr3_aa: CATSVGGRSQPQHF; cdr3_nt: TGTGCCACCAGTGTGGGAGGGAGGAGTCAGCCCCAGCATTTT
clone_size: few; d_call: -; v_call: TRBV3-1; j_call: TRBJ1-1; cdr3_aa: CASSQVDGITEAFF; cdr3_nt: TGTGCCAGCAGCCAAGTCGACGGGATCACTGAAGCTTTCTTT
clone_size: few; d_call: -; v_call: TRBV7-2; j_call: TRBJ1-4; cdr3_aa: CASSRGGTNEKLFF; cdr3_nt: TGTGCCAGCTCCAGGGGCGGAACTAATGAAAAACTGTTTTTT
clone_size: few; d_call: TRBD1; v_call: TRBV12-3/TRBV12-4; j_call: TRBJ1-5; cdr3_aa: CASSSPDRGQPQHF; cdr3_nt: TGTGCCAGCAGTTCCCCGGACAGGGGCCAGCCCCAGCATTTT
clone_size: -; d_call: -; v_call: TRBV5-5; j_call: TRBJ1-2; cdr3_aa: CASSPRGSDGYTF; cdr3_nt: TGTGCCAGCAGCCCTCGGGGTAGCGATGGCTACACCTTC
clone_size: few; d_call: -; v_call: TRBV9; j_call: TRBJ2-6; cdr3_aa: CASSGRTPKDVLTF; cdr3_nt: TGTGCCAGCAGCGGACGGACCCCAAAGGACGTCCTGACTTTC
clone_size: few; d_call: TRBD1; v_call: TRBV5-6; j_call: TRBJ1-1; cdr3_aa: CASSLQRTGVMNTEAFF; cdr3_nt: TGTGCCAGCAGCTTGCAGAGGACAGGAGTTATGAACACTGAAGCTTTCTTT
clone_size: many; d_call: -; v_call: TRBV12-3/TRBV12-4; j_call: TRBJ2-5; cdr3_aa: CASSFVSSETQYF; cdr3_nt: TGTGCCAGCAGTTTTGTGAGTTCGGAGACCCAGTACTTC
clone_size: -; d_call: -; v_call: TRBV19; j_call: TRBJ1-1; cdr3_aa: CASSGVSVNRGTEAFF; cdr3_nt: TGTGCCAGTAGCGGCGTAAGTGTGAATAGAGGGACTGAAGCTTTCTTT
clone_size: -; d_call: TRBD2; v_call: TRBV2; j_call: TRBJ2-1; cdr3_aa: CASSEEALWEGRSNEQFF; cdr3_nt: TGTGCCAGCAGTGAAGAGGCTTTGTGGGAGGGACGATCCAATGAGCAGTTCTTC
clone_size: many; d_call: -; v_call: TRBV10-3; j_call: TRBJ2-3; cdr3_aa: CAISGGGEAADTQYF; cdr3_nt: TGTGCCATCAGTGGTGGCGGGGAGGCCGCAGATACGCAGTATTTT
clone_size: -; d_call: -; v_call: TRBV7-7; j_call: TRBJ1-6; cdr3_aa: CASSYTSGSALHF; cdr3_nt: TGTGCTAGCAGCTACACCTCGGGTTCCGCCCTCCACTTT
clone_size: many; d_call: -; v_call: TRBV5-1; j_call: TRBJ2-4; cdr3_aa: CASSEGQAKNIQYF; cdr3_nt: TGCGCCAGCAGTGAAGGACAGGCCAAAAACATTCAGTACTTC
clone_size: few; d_call: TRBD2; v_call: TRBV29-1; j_call: TRBJ2-3; cdr3_aa: CSVPRLAADTDTQYF; cdr3_nt: TGCAGCGTCCCCAGACTAGCGGCCGACACAGATACGCAGTATTTT
clone_size: few; d_call: -; v_call: TRBV6-5; j_call: TRBJ2-7; cdr3_aa: CASSPIRTPAYEQYF; cdr3_nt: TGTGCCAGCTCCCCTATACGGACACCAGCCTACGAGCAGTACTTC
clone_size: -; d_call: TRBD1; v_call: TRBV19; j_call: TRBJ2-6; cdr3_aa: CASSISSGTGLLSGANVLTF; cdr3_nt: TGTGCCAGTAGTATATCCTCCGGGACAGGGCTCCTCTCTGGGGCCAACGTCCTGACTTTC
clone_size: -; d_call: -; v_call: TRBV5-1; j_call: TRBJ1-5; cdr3_aa: CASSLSSGSGQPQHF; cdr3_nt: TGCGCCAGCAGCTTGTCCTCAGGGTCGGGACAGCCCCAGCATTTT
clone_size: -; d_call: TRBD1; v_call: TRBV2; j_call: TRBJ1-4; cdr3_aa: CASSERGTGSKKLFF; cdr3_nt: TGTGCCAGCAGTGAACGCGGGACAGGTTCAAAAAAACTGTTTTTT
clone_size: few; d_call: -; v_call: TRBV5-4; j_call: TRBJ2-3; cdr3_aa: CASSAKDSTDTQYF; cdr3_nt: TGTGCCAGCAGCGCGAAGGACAGCACAGATACGCAGTATTTT
clone_size: -; d_call: -; v_call: TRBV20-1; j_call: TRBJ1-1; cdr3_aa: CSARVILQTEAFF; cdr3_nt: TGCAGTGCTAGAGTTATATTACAGACTGAAGCTTTCTTT
clone_size: few; d_call: -; v_call: TRBV19; j_call: TRBJ2-7; cdr3_aa: CASSLIGEAEQYF; cdr3_nt: TGTGCCAGTAGCCTTATCGGAGAGGCCGAGCAGTACTTC
clone_size: few; d_call: TRBD2; v_call: TRBV15; j_call: TRBJ2-3; cdr3_aa: CATSSPSGGGTDTQYF; cdr3_nt: TGTGCCACCAGCAGTCCCTCCGGGGGGGGCACAGATACGCAGTATTTT